A selection of T cell receptor beta chains follows, all from one sample in a study of shared clonotypes between healthy human individuals. Sequencing used immunoSEQ multiplex PCR; TCRdb keeps in-frame clones, though not all of them. This sample has 2 million to 3 million clones, with approximately 92% found just once. Input material: naive CD4+ T cells sorted from blood. The receptors come from a man between 18 and 35 years old in good health. CDR3s include the opening cysteine and the closing phenylalanine or tryptophan. D genes are given only for firm matches. For some rows the clone size is stated as once, few or many, or as a class when expanded; others skip it.

clone_size j_call v_call d_call cdr3_aa cdr3_nt
. TRBJ2-7 TRBV6-5 . CASSYGRPDEQYF TGTGCCAGCAGTTACGGGCGCCCAGACGAGCAGTACTTC
. TRBJ2-1 TRBV29-1 . CSVEEPGEQFF TGCAGCGTTGAGGAACCGGGTGAGCAGTTCTTC
. TRBJ2-7 TRBV10-2 TRBD1 CASRWTGSYEQYF TGCGCCAGCAGGTGGACAGGTTCCTACGAGCAGTACTTC
. TRBJ2-7 TRBV30 . CAWSVRGRVAEQYF TGTGCCTGGAGTGTACGGGGCAGGGTGGCCGAGCAGTACTTC
. TRBJ1-3 TRBV7-2 . CASSLVFLGSGNTIYF TGTGCCAGCAGCTTAGTTTTTTTGGGTTCTGGAAACACCATATATTTT
. TRBJ2-7 TRBV7-2 TRBD2 CASSLELAGGYEQYF TGTGCCAGCAGCTTAGAACTAGCGGGAGGTTACGAGCAGTACTTC
. TRBJ1-1 TRBV27 TRBD1 CASSLTPPLWDSPNTEAFF TGTGCCAGCAGTTTGACCCCCCCTCTATGGGACAGCCCTAACACTGAAGCTTTCTTT
. TRBJ2-5 TRBV18 TRBD1 CASSTSGGVETQYF TGTGCCAGCTCAACCTCAGGGGGCGTGGAGACCCAGTACTTC
. TRBJ2-2 TRBV18 . CASSPVDSYKNTGELFF TGTGCCAGCTCACCTGTAGACAGCTATAAGAACACCGGGGAGCTGTTTTTT
. TRBJ2-1 TRBV10-3 . CASQVYNEQFF TGTGCCTCTCAGGTGTACAATGAGCAGTTCTTC
. TRBJ2-5 TRBV6-1 TRBD1 CASRNRDRGWETQYF TGTGCCAGCAGGAATCGGGACAGGGGGTGGGAGACCCAGTACTTC
. TRBJ2-1 TRBV9 . CASSVSSHYNEQFF TGTGCCAGCAGCGTTTCGTCTCACTACAATGAGCAGTTCTTC
once TRBJ2-6 TRBV4-3 TRBD1 CASSQTGTGRVSGANVLTF TGCGCCAGCAGCCAAACCGGGACAGGGAGAGTCTCTGGGGCCAACGTCCTGACTTTC
. TRBJ1-6 TRBV11-2 . CASSLDTGHNSPLHF TGTGCCAGCAGCTTAGATACAGGACACAATTCACCCCTCCACTTT
. TRBJ1-2 TRBV28 . CASSLFFRDGDGYTF TGTGCCAGCAGTTTATTCTTCCGGGACGGGGATGGCTACACCTTC
. TRBJ1-2 TRBV27 TRBD1 CASSLSSGTGSYGYTF TGTGCCAGCAGTTTATCTTCCGGGACAGGTAGCTATGGCTACACCTTC
. TRBJ2-6 TRBV6-1 TRBD1 CASSDRGPSGANVLTF TGTGCCAGCAGTGACAGGGGGCCCTCTGGGGCCAACGTCCTGACTTTC
. TRBJ2-3 TRBV4-1 . CASSQGVSSVTSTDTQYF TGCGCCAGCAGCCAAGGGGTGTCTAGCGTCACTAGCACAGATACGCAGTATTTT
. TRBJ2-1 TRBV7-9 TRBD2 CASSLQAGGPNEQFF TGTGCCAGCAGCTTACAAGCGGGGGGGCCCAATGAGCAGTTCTTC
. TRBJ2-7 TRBV4-1 TRBD2 CASSQGLADSYEQYF TGCGCCAGCAGCCAAGGGCTAGCGGACTCCTACGAGCAGTACTTC
. TRBJ1-3 TRBV14 . CASSQDIRNSGNTIYF TGTGCCAGCAGCCAAGATATACGGAACTCTGGAAACACCATATATTTT
. TRBJ1-2 TRBV4-1 TRBD1 CASREVGQGARGYTF TGCGCCAGCAGAGAAGTAGGTCAGGGGGCGCGTGGCTACACCTTC
. TRBJ2-1 TRBV28 . CASSSSGSGRNEQFF TGTGCCAGCAGTAGTTCAGGTAGCGGCCGCAATGAGCAGTTCTTC
. TRBJ2-7 TRBV5-1 . CASSLEGDPTYEQYF TGCGCCAGCAGCTTGGAGGGAGACCCGACCTACGAGCAGTACTTC
. TRBJ1-2 TRBV5-8 . CASSLVPYGYTF TGTGCCAGCAGCTTGGTCCCCTATGGCTACACCTTC
. TRBJ2-7 TRBV5-4 TRBD2 CASSPALADDQYF TGTGCCAGCAGCCCGGCGCTAGCGGACGATCAGTACTTC
. TRBJ1-3 TRBV25-1 . CATVGLGKNTIYF TGTGCCACCGTGGGCCTCGGGAAGAACACCATATATTTT
. TRBJ2-2 TRBV6-4 . CASSQGPNTGELFF TGTGCCAGCAGCCAGGGACCGAACACCGGGGAGCTGTTTTTT
. TRBJ2-2 TRBV18 TRBD2 CASLIAGLNTGELFF TGTGCCAGCCTGATAGCGGGATTGAACACCGGGGAGCTGTTTTTT